The rows below give T cell receptor beta chains drawn from one sample of a study of cytomegalovirus exposure and HLA in healthy donors. Data came from immunoSEQ multiplex PCR; TCRdb stores just in-frame clones and leaves some out. The data contain 100,000 to 150,000 clones, less than 75% of them singletons. Sequencing was performed on PBMCs. The origin of the receptors is a woman aged 40 to 49 in good health and CMV-seropositive. Both conserved end residues are part of each CDR3. A D gene is named only where the DNA matches it firmly. Size is omitted from some rows. Given values are once, few, many or a class for expanded clones.

D gene	V gene	clone size	J gene	CDR3 protein	CDR3 DNA
.	TRBV5-1	.	TRBJ1-2	CASSGRGLEAEGYTF	TGCGCCAGCAGCGGGCGGGGCCTCGAGGCTGAAGGCTACACCTTC
.	TRBV6-1	.	TRBJ1-5	CASSRGGVGNQPQHF	TGTGCCAGCAGTAGGGGAGGGGTCGGCAATCAGCCCCAGCATTTT
.	TRBV6-6	few	TRBJ1-5	CASSYKGKGSNQPQHF	TGTGCCAGCAGTTATAAAGGGAAGGGGAGCAATCAGCCCCAGCATTTT
.	TRBV11-3	.	TRBJ2-1	CASSSSGYNEQFF	TGTGCCAGCAGCTCCTCAGGGTATAATGAGCAGTTCTTC
TRBD2	TRBV19	.	TRBJ2-2	CASTLAAIDTGELFF	TGTGCCAGCACTCTAGCGGCTATAGACACCGGGGAGCTGTTTTTT
.	TRBV18	.	TRBJ1-5	CASSPIGALDSNQPQHF	TGTGCCAGCTCACCTATAGGAGCGCTCGATAGCAATCAGCCCCAGCATTTT
TRBD1	TRBV25-1	.	TRBJ1-2	CASSDSGTGERGYTF	TGTGCCAGCAGTGATTCCGGGACAGGCGAGAGAGGCTACACCTTC
.	TRBV27	few	TRBJ2-7	CASSLGPNYEQYF	TGTGCCAGCAGTTTAGGGCCAAACTACGAGCAGTACTTC
.	TRBV5-5	.	TRBJ1-4	CASSFHNEKLFF	TGTGCCAGCAGCTTTCATAATGAAAAACTGTTTTTT
TRBD1	TRBV28	.	TRBJ1-4	CASSRRGPGEKLFF	TGTGCCAGCAGTCGGAGGGGGCCAGGGGAAAAACTGTTTTTT
TRBD1	TRBV6-6	.	TRBJ1-3	CASSPGTAGNTIYF	TGTGCCAGCAGCCCCGGGACAGCTGGAAACACCATATATTTT
.	TRBV7-2	once	TRBJ1-3	CASSQQIFGNTIYF	TGTGCCAGCAGCCAACAGATCTTTGGAAACACCATATATTTT
TRBD1	TRBV7-9	.	TRBJ1-5	CASSLGQVSNQPQHF	TGTGCCAGCAGCTTGGGACAGGTTAGCAATCAGCCCCAGCATTTT
TRBD1	TRBV5-4	few	TRBJ1-4	CASSLGVGTVNEKLFF	TGTGCCAGCAGCTTGGGGGTAGGGACAGTTAATGAAAAACTGTTTTTT
.	TRBV27	.	TRBJ2-5	CASSRGLLTEETQYF	TGTGCCAGCAGTAGGGGACTCTTGACGGAGGAGACCCAGTACTTC
.	TRBV4-3	.	TRBJ1-6	CASSQDLVAVNNSPLHF	TGCGCCAGCAGCCAAGATTTAGTTGCGGTGAATAATTCACCCCTCCACTTT
TRBD1	TRBV9	.	TRBJ2-5	CASSPGTGPSGGTQYF	TGTGCCAGCAGCCCGGGGACAGGGCCTTCAGGGGGGACCCAGTACTTC
.	TRBV28	.	TRBJ1-3	CASSLAGSSGNTIYF	TGTGCCAGCAGTTTAGCGGGGAGCTCTGGAAACACCATATATTTT
TRBD1	TRBV7-9	few	TRBJ1-5	CASSTGTGQAQPQHF	TGTGCCAGCAGCACGGGGACAGGGCAGGCTCAGCCCCAGCATTTT
.	TRBV6-4	.	TRBJ1-4	CASSYSYIRALTDEKLFF	TGTGCCAGCAGTTACTCTTACATCAGGGCTCTTACGGATGAAAAACTGTTTTTT
TRBD1	TRBV6-1	.	TRBJ2-1	CASMPGQQYNEQFF	TGTGCCAGCATGCCGGGACAGCAATACAATGAGCAGTTCTTC
.	TRBV7-7	.	TRBJ2-2	CASSPIAPGAGELFF	TGTGCTAGCAGCCCCATAGCGCCCGGGGCCGGGGAGCTGTTTTTT
.	TRBV28	.	TRBJ1-2	CASRRDRLNYGYTF	TGTGCCAGCAGGCGGGACCGGCTGAACTATGGCTACACCTTC
.	TRBV28	.	TRBJ1-1	CASSSPSLASNTEAFF	TGTGCCAGCAGTTCCCCTTCTCTAGCGTCGAACACTGAAGCTTTCTTT